This is a list of T cell receptor beta chains from one sample in a study of immune evolution from preneoplasia to lung adenocarcinoma. TCRdb's copy holds only in-frame clones and misses some; the assay was immunoSEQ multiplex PCR. This table has just over 4,000 clones, about 83% appearing once. The source material was FFPE minimally invasive lung adenocarcinoma tissue. The receptor set was obtained from a person in their 60s with lung adenocarcinoma. Each CDR3 is given with its conserved first and last residue. A D gene is named only where the DNA matches it firmly.

V,D,J,CDR3
TRBV4-1,TRBD1,TRBJ1-6,CASSQDRTGGQEENSPLHF
TRBV19,-,TRBJ2-5,CASSETGRMLETQYF
TRBV19,-,TRBJ1-5,CASSPGLRYQPQHF
TRBV6-4,TRBD1,TRBJ1-1,CASSAGTGGTEAFF
TRBV19,TRBD2,TRBJ2-3,CASSGTSGTDTQYF
TRBV10-1,-,TRBJ1-2,CAKKGGLGYTF
TRBV2,-,TRBJ2-3,CATGPNTNTQYF
TRBV6-1,-,TRBJ2-1,CASSEMALSGTGHEQFF
TRBV11-3,-,TRBJ1-1,CASSLDLVGNTEAFF
TRBV10-3,-,TRBJ2-2,CAISYGTGELFF
TRBV7-9,-,TRBJ1-2,CASSLENRDGYTF
TRBV27,TRBD2,TRBJ2-7,CASGLADYEQYF
TRBV28,TRBD2,TRBJ2-5,CASSRRLAGVETQYF
TRBV13,-,TRBJ2-3,CASSLKGISTDTQYF
TRBV6-1,TRBD2,TRBJ2-5,CASSEARGAQETQYF
TRBV5-1,TRBD2,TRBJ2-7,CASSLTGQLAGTYEQYF
TRBV7-2,-,TRBJ2-3,CASSISASTDTQYF
TRBV7-2,TRBD2,TRBJ2-7,CASSFVGSFSGSRYEQYF
TRBV1,-,TRBJ2-7,CTSSQGDRVTYEQYF
TRBV28,TRBD1,TRBJ2-2,CASSQTGTALHANTGELFF
TRBV18,-,TRBJ1-1,CASSPPWDTEAFF
TRBV6-5,-,TRBJ2-7,CASSQEARNTYEQYF
TRBV2,-,TRBJ2-3,CASSSTTSFTDTQYF
TRBV30,-,TRBJ1-3,CAWSVSGGETVNSGNTIYF
TRBV5-3,TRBD2,TRBJ2-3,CARSLVPAGGLDTQYF
TRBV6-6,-,TRBJ2-2,CASSYRAGELFF
TRBV28,TRBD2,TRBJ2-2,CASSLGLAGNTGELFF
TRBV7-3,-,TRBJ1-4,CASTGRSEKLFF
TRBV5-6,-,TRBJ1-1,CASSRGRYTEAFF
TRBV25-1,-,TRBJ2-7,CASSDSGDEQYF
TRBV19,-,TRBJ2-3,CASSPSTDTQYF
TRBV7-2,-,TRBJ1-1,CASSFLMNTEAFF
TRBV12-5,TRBD1,TRBJ1-1,CASGPLDRGYTEAFF
TRBV7-8,TRBD1,TRBJ2-7,CASIPRTGGSSYEQYF
TRBV5-1,-,TRBJ2-3,CASSSGTGLNTDTQYF
TRBV4-2,TRBD2,TRBJ2-7,CASSQDGTSGSYEQYF
TRBV18,-,TRBJ2-7,CASSPRGGYEQYF
TRBV6-5,TRBD1,TRBJ1-5,CASSLTGAVNQPQHF
TRBV6-5,-,TRBJ2-5,CASSLFGTEETQYF
TRBV5-1,-,TRBJ1-4,CASSPRSGGGEKLFF
TRBV11-2,-,TRBJ2-3,CASSSPTGFSTDTQYF
TRBV7-2,-,TRBJ1-4,CASSPLPLGLTNEKLFF
TRBV6-5,TRBD1,TRBJ1-4,CASTLDRALFF
TRBV28,TRBD1,TRBJ2-6,CASSAPGQGATGANVLTF
TRBV7-2,-,TRBJ2-7,CASSLASNSEQYF
TRBV6-5,TRBD1,TRBJ2-4,CASSGRDRGNIQYF
TRBV5-4,TRBD2,TRBJ2-3,CASSDTSGMGTQYF
TRBV19,TRBD1,TRBJ2-1,CASSSQGDYNEQFF
TRBV6-6,TRBD1,TRBJ2-3,CASSSGTGDTDTQYF
TRBV21-1,-,TRBJ1-1,CASSYRGLAEAFF